The clone carrying this T cell receptor beta chain was seen a handful of times. Its antigen is unknown. Germline values: CDR1 SEHNR, CDR2 FQNEAQ (reference sequence). CDR3 length: 17 residues. J lost 3 bases, V lost 5 bases, and 14 bases had no gene match. The record originates from a study of CD8+ T cells in alopecia areata. Across the whole study: Those treated were given oral tofacitinib at 5 to 10 mg twice daily. Study-level results: Sequencing of scalp samples also captures resident alphabeta T cells of normal skin.

Reverse transcribed after extraction, RNA yielded cDNA as the sequencing template. Method: immunoSEQ multiplex PCR; TCRdb's copy keeps in-frame clones and lacks some. Here the sample spans around 160,000 clones, around 50% being singletons. The source is a human donor with alopecia areata. The V and J genes are TRBV7-9 and TRBJ2-7; 9 nucleotides align to TRBD1. Sequencing was performed on CD4+ T cells sorted from blood. In DNA, the CDR3 is TGTGCCAGCAGCGAATATGGAAACCGGGACAGGGTCTACGAGCAGTACTTC. Translated: CASSEYGNRDRVYEQYF.